The 14 T cell receptor beta chains presented below share a single source sample, sequenced in a study of OX40 agonist ivuxolimab in advanced cancers. The protocol was immunoSEQ multiplex PCR, while the TCRdb copy is restricted to in-frame clones and leaves out a portion. The sample lists about 62,000 clones, over 90% occurring once. The sequencing used CD4+ or CD8+ T cells sorted from blood, collected in a trial of the OX40 agonist ivuxolimab. These receptors were taken from an adult with an advanced solid tumor such as melanoma, head and neck, liver or kidney cancer.

This clone was seen just once. The chain employs TRBV7-6 and TRBJ1-1; D gene ambiguous. The V gene's germline CDR1 is SGHVS and CDR2 FNYEAQ. V was clipped by 1 base and J by 1 base, with 4 bases between them. The CDR3 sequence is 13 residues long. For the CDR3, the DNA is TGTGCCAGCAGCTTAGTAGAGAACACTGAAGCTTTCTTT. Translating gives CASSLVENTEAFF.

V is TRBV5-1 and J is TRBJ2-1; D gene unclear. The CDR3 is made up of 16 amino acids. The V gene's germline CDR1 is SGHRS and CDR2 YFSETQ. Trimming left V 0 bases short and J 0 bases short, with 10 bases between. The CDR3 DNA sequence: TGCGCCAGCAGCTTGGACCTCCTGGGCTCCTACAATGAGCAGTTCTTC. The encoded protein is CASSLDLLGSYNEQFF.

This chain uses TRBV7-6 with TRBJ2-6, with 12 bases that match TRBD1. The CDR3 has 20 amino acids. The trim removed 1 base at V and 3 bases at J, leaving 10 bases unmatched. The germline V gene encodes CDR1 SGHVS and CDR2 FNYEAQ. The CDR3 DNA is TGTGCCAGCAGCTTAGTTTCAAGGGACAGGGGGCACTTTGGGGCCAACGTCCTGACTTTC. Translated, it gives CASSLVSRDRGHFGANVLTF.

V and J are TRBV7-9 and TRBJ1-2; perhaps TRBD1 as D (5 bases). The CDR3 spans 12 residues. Germline loops: CDR1 SEHNR, CDR2 FQNEAQ (reference sequence). The V end lost 10 bases, the J end lost 2 bases, and 11 bases lay between the germline ends. CDR3 in amino acids: CATGGANYGYTF. For the CDR3, the DNA is TGTGCCACGGGGGGTGCGAACTATGGCTACACCTTC.

This sequence joins TRBV21-1 and TRBJ2-1; the table assigns TRBD1, which was not confirmed against the DNA. TRBV21-1 is marked as a pseudogene. The CDR3 consists of 17 residues. In DNA, the CDR3 is TGTGCCAGCAGCAAAGATTCTGGAACAGGGTTGTGCAATGAGCAGTTCTTC. Translating gives CASSKDSGTGLCNEQFF.

The J gene is TRBJ2-7, the V gene TRBV10-3; no clear D. Per germline, CDR1 ENHRY and CDR2 SYGVKD. Trimming took 3 bases from V and 5 from J, leaving 23 bases between them. The CDR3 length is 17 residues. CDR3 DNA: TGTGCCATCAGTGATCCTAGAATGGAACTTCCTTCGGACGAGCAGTACTTC. Translated: CAISDPRMELPSDEQYF.

The chain couples TRBV15 to TRBJ2-7; 7 bases are shared with TRBD2. CDR3 length: 16 residues. Per germline, CDR1 LNHNV and CDR2 YYDKDF (reference sequence). Trimming at V came to 1 base and at J to 3 bases, leaving 9 bases not matched to a gene. CDR3 residues: CATSRVGGGPYYEQYF. The CDR3 DNA sequence: TGTGCCACCAGCAGAGTCGGGGGAGGGCCCTACTACGAGCAGTACTTC. The entire variable domain, with the rest obtained from reference TRBV15 and TRBJ2-7, is as follows: DAMVIQNPRYQVTQFGKPVTLSCSQTLNHNVMYWYQQKSSQAPKLLFHYYDKDFNNEADTPDNFQSRRPNTSFCFLDIRSPGLGDTAMYLCATSRVGGGPYYEQYFGPGTRLTVT.

The CDR3 nucleotides are TGTGCCAGCAGCTTAGATGGAGAGACCCAGTACTTC. Protein product: CASSLDGETQYF. V usage is TRBV7-7 and J usage is TRBJ2-5, with no clear D. The germline V gene has CDR1 SSHAT and CDR2 FNYEAQ (reference sequence). With 1 base removed from V and 4 bases from J, the gap between germline ends came to 4 bases. CDR3 size: 12 residues.

This chain uses TRBV6-1 with TRBJ2-4, with D perhaps TRBD1 (5 bases). Looked up from germline, CDR1 is MNHNS and CDR2 is SASEGT. The V and J ends lost 1 base and 0 bases respectively, with 10 bases between them. The CDR3 sequence is 16 residues long. CDR3 in DNA: TGTGCCAGCAGTGAAGGGGCAGGGATAGCCAAAAACATTCAGTACTTC. Translating gives CASSEGAGIAKNIQYF.

This sequence joins TRBV5-8 and TRBJ2-6; D could derive from TRBD1 or TRBD2 (5 bases each). The CDR3 length is 19 residues. V was trimmed by 0 bases and J by 0 bases, leaving 16 bases between them. Per germline, CDR1 SGHTS and CDR2 YDEGEE. CDR3 sequence: CASSLAPGTDLSGANVLTF. The CDR3 coding sequence is TGTGCCAGCAGCTTGGCTCCGGGGACGGACCTCTCTGGGGCCAACGTCCTGACTTTC.

V and J are TRBV25-1 and TRBJ1-1; 10 bases align to TRBD1. The germline V gene has CDR1 MGHDK and CDR2 SYGVNS. There are 15 residues in the CDR3. The J segment lost 6 bases and the V segment lost 2 bases, leaving 6 bases of the junction unmatched. The CDR3 DNA follows: TGTGCCAGCAGTGAACCGACAGGGGGCGAGGCTGAAGCTTTCTTT. Amino acid sequence: CASSEPTGGEAEAFF.

The sample holds one count of this clone. This chain joins TRBV5-4 and TRBJ2-3; D might be TRBD1 or TRBD2, each matching 6 bases. This CDR3 region has 18 residues. The germline V and J ends were trimmed by 0 bases and 0 bases, with 17 bases remaining between them. Germline V gene lookup returns CDR1 SGHNT and CDR2 YYREEE (reference sequence). The CDR3 nucleotides are TGTGCCAGCAGCTTGGGTGACTTCCTAGGGGGGAGCACAGATACGCAGTATTTT. This gives the protein CASSLGDFLGGSTDTQYF.

The sample holds one count of this clone. This rearrangement joins TRBV2 to TRBJ2-5; D is unresolved. The CDR3 totals 13 residues. CDR1 is SNHLY and CDR2 is FYNNEI in the germline V gene. The germline V and J ends were trimmed by 9 bases and 2 bases, with 13 bases remaining between them. CDR3 region: CARHGESQETQYF. The DNA for the CDR3 is TGTGCCAGACATGGGGAATCACAAGAGACCCAGTACTTC.

This clone was seen only a few times. V is TRBV19 and J is TRBJ2-1, with 8 bases matching TRBD1. CDR1 is LNHDA, CDR2 SQIVND, per germline (reference sequence). The CDR3 has 13 amino acids. The ends lost 7 bases at V and 4 bases at J; junction bases unmatched: 3. As DNA, the CDR3 is TGTGCCAGTAAGGGACAGGCATACAATGAGCAGTTCTTC. It translates to CASKGQAYNEQFF.